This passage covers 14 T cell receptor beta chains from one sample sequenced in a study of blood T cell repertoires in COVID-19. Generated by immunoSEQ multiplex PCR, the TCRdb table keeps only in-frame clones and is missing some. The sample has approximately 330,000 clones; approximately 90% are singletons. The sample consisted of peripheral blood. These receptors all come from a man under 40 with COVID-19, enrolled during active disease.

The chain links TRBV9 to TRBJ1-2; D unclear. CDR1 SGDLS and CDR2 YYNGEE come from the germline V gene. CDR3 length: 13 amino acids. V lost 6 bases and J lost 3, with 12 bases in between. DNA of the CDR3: TGTGCCAGCACGGAGAACGGGGACTATGGCTACACCTTC. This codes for CASTENGDYGYTF.

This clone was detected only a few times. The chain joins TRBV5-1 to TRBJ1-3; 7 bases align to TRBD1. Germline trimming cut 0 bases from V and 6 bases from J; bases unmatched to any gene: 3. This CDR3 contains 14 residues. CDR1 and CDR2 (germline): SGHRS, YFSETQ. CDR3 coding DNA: TGCGCCAGCAGCTTGGGACAGGGCGAAAACACCATATATTTT. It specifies CASSLGQGENTIYF.

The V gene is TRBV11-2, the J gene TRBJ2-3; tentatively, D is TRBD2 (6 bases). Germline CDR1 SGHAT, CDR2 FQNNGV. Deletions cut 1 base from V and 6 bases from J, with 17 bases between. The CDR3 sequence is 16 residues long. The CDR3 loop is CASSLGSSPSVDTQYF. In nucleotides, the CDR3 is TGTGCCAGCAGCTTAGGTTCCTCTCCTAGCGTGGATACGCAGTATTTT.

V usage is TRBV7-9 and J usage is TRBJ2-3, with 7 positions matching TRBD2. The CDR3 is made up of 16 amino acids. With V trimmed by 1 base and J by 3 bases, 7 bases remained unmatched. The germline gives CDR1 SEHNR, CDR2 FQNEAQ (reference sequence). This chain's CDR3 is CASSLGSGQITDTQYF. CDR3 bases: TGTGCCAGCAGCTTAGGTAGCGGGCAGATAACAGATACGCAGTATTTT. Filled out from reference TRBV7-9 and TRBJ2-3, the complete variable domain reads DTGVSQNPRHKITKRGQNVTFRCDPISEHNRLYWYRQTLGQGPEFLTYFQNEAQLEKSRLLSDRFSAERPKGSFSTLEIQRTEQGDSAMYLCASSLGSGQITDTQYFGPGTRLTVL.

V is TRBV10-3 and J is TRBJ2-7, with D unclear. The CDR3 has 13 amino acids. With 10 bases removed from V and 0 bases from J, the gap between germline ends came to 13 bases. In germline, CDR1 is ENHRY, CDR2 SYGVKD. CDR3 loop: CATLPSGSYEQYF. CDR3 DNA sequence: TGTGCCACCTTACCGTCCGGCTCCTACGAGCAGTACTTC.

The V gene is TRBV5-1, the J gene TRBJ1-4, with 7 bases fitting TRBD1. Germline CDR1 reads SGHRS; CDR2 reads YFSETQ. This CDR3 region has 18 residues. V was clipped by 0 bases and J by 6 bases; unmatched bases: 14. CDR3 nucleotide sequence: TGCGCCAGCAGCTTGGGCTTTACTAGACAGGGAAGGGATGAAAAACTGTTTTTT. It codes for CASSLGFTRQGRDEKLFF.

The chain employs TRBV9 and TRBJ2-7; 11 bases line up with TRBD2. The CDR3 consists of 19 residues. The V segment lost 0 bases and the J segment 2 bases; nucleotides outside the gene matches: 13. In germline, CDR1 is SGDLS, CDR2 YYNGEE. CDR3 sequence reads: CASSVDDLPPTSGTYEQYF. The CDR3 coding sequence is TGTGCCAGCAGCGTAGATGATCTTCCCCCGACTAGCGGGACCTACGAGCAGTACTTC. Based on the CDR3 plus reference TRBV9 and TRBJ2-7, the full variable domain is DSGVTQTPKHLITATGQRVTLRCSPRSGDLSVYWYQQSLDQGLQFLIQYYNGEERAKGNILERFSAQQFPDLHSELNLSSLELGDSALYFCASSVDDLPPTSGTYEQYFGPGTRLTVT.

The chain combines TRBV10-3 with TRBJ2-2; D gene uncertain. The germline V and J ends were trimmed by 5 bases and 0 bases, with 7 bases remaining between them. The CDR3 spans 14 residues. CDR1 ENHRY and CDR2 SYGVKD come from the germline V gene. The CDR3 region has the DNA TGTGCCATCAGTACAGAAGCGAACACCGGGGAGCTGTTTTTT. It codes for CAISTEANTGELFF.

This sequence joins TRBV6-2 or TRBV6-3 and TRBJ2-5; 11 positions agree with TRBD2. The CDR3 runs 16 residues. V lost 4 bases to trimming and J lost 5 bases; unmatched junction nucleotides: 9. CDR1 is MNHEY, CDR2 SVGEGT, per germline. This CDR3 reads CASSLLAGGGPETQYF. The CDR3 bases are TGTGCCAGCAGTTTGTTAGCGGGAGGGGGGCCGGAGACCCAGTACTTC.

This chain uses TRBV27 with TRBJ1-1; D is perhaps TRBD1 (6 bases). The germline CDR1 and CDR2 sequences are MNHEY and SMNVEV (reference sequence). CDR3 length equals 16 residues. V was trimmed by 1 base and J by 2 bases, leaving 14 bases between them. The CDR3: CASSLLGQYLNTEAFF. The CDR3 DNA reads TGTGCCAGCAGTTTATTAGGACAGTACCTAAACACTGAAGCTTTCTTT.

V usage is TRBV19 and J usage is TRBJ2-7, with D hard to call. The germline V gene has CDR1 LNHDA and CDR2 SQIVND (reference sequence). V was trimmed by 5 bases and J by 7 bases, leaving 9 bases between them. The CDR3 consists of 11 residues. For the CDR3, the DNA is TGTGCCAGTAGTTCGAGCAGGGAGCAGTACTTC. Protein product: CASSSSREQYF. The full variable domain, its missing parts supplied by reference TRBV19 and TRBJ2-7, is DGGITQSPKYLFRKEGQNVTLSCEQNLNHDAMYWYRQDPGQGLRLIYYSQIVNDFQKGDIAEGYSVSREKKESFPLTVTSAQKNPTAFYLCASSSSREQYFGPGTRLTVT.

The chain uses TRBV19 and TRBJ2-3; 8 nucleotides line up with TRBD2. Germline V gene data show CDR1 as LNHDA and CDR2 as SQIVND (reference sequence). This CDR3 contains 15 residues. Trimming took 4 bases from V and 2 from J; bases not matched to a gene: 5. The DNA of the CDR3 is TGTGCCAGTAGTAGCACTAGCGGAACCACAGATACGCAGTATTTT. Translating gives CASSSTSGTTDTQYF. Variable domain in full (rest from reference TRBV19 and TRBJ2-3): DGGITQSPKYLFRKEGQNVTLSCEQNLNHDAMYWYRQDPGQGLRLIYYSQIVNDFQKGDIAEGYSVSREKKESFPLTVTSAQKNPTAFYLCASSSTSGTTDTQYFGPGTRLTVL.

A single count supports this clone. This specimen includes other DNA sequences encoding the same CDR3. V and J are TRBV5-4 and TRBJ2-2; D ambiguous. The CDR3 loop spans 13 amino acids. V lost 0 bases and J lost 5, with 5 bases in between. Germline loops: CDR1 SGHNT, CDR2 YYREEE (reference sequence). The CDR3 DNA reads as TGTGCCAGCAGCTTGGTCGGGACCGGGGAGCTGTTTTTT. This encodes CASSLVGTGELFF.

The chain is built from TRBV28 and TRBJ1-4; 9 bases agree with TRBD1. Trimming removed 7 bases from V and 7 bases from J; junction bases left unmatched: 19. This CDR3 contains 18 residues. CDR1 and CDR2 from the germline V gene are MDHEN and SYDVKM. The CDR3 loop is CASTVSLGQGGGREKLFF. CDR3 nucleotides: TGTGCCAGCACCGTCTCGCTGGGACAGGGTGGGGGTCGTGAAAAACTGTTTTTT. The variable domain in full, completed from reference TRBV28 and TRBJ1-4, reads DVKVTQSSRYLVKRTGEKVFLECVQDMDHENMFWYRQDPGLGLRLIYFSYDVKMKEKGDIPEGYSVSREKKERFSLILESASTNQTSMYLCASTVSLGQGGGREKLFFGSGTQLSVL.